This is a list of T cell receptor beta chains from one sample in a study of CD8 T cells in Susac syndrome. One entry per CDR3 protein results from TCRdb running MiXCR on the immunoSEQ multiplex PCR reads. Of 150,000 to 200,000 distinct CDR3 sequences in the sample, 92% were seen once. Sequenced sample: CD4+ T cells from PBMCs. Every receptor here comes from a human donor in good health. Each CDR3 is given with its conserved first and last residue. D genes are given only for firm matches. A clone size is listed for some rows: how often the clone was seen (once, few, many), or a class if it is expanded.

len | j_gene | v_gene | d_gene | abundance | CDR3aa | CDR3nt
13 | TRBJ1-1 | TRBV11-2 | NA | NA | CASSLRRGTEAFF | TGTGCCAGCAGCTTACGGCGGGGCACTGAAGCTTTCTTT
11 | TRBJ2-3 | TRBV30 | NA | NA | CAWRGTDTQYF | TGTGCCTGGAGGGGCACAGATACGCAGTATTTT
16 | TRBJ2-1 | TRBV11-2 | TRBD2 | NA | CASSFFRGVYYNEQFF | TGTGCCAGCAGCTTTTTTCGGGGGGTCTACTACAATGAGCAGTTCTTC
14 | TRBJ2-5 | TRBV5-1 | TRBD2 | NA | CASGQMGGEETQYF | TGCGCCAGCGGACAAATGGGGGGGGAAGAGACCCAGTACTTC
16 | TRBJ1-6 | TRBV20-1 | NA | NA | CSARDQGSGDNSPLHF | TGCAGTGCTAGAGATCAAGGGTCAGGCGATAATTCACCCCTCCACTTT
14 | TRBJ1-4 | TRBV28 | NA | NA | CASNVMGAGEKLFF | TGTGCCAGCAATGTGATGGGGGCTGGAGAAAAACTGTTTTTT
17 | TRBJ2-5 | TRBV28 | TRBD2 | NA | CASSSQLAGGPRETQYF | TGTGCCAGCAGTTCCCAACTAGCGGGAGGGCCCCGAGAGACCCAGTACTTC
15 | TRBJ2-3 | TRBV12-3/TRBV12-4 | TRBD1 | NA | CASSRTGLSTDTQYF | TGTGCCAGCAGTCGGACAGGGCTTAGCACAGATACGCAGTATTTT
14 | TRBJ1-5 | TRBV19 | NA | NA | CAGGATTSNQPQHF | TGTGCGGGGGGGGCCACTACTAGCAATCAGCCCCAGCATTTT
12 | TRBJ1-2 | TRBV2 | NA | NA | CAFPWRQYGYTF | TGTGCCTTCCCCTGGCGTCAGTATGGCTACACCTTC
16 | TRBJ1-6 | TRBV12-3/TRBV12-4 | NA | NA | CASSLSGATLDSPLHF | TGTGCCAGCAGTTTAAGCGGGGCCACACTTGATTCACCCCTCCACTTT
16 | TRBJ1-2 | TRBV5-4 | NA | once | CASSGGGTTFLRGYTF | TGTGCCAGCAGCGGCGGGGGGACAACCTTCTTGCGCGGCTACACCTTC
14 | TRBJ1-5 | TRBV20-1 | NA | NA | CSALQGGIHQPQHF | TGCAGTGCCCTACAGGGTGGGATCCATCAGCCCCAGCATTTT
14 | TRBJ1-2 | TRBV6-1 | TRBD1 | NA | CASSVDREGLGYTF | TGTGCCAGCAGTGTTGACAGGGAGGGGCTTGGCTACACCTTC
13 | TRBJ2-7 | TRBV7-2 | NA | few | CASSGGQYYEQYF | TGTGCCAGCAGCGGCGGGCAGTACTACGAGCAGTACTTC
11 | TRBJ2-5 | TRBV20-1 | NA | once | CSARLGETQYF | TGCAGTGCTAGGTTGGGGGAGACCCAGTACTTC
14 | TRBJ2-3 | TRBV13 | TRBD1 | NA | CASSSRQGADTQYF | TGTGCCAGCAGCTCCCGACAGGGCGCAGATACGCAGTATTTT
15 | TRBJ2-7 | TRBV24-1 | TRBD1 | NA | CATSDTGTGGDEQYF | TGTGCCACCAGTGACACCGGGACAGGAGGCGACGAGCAGTACTTC
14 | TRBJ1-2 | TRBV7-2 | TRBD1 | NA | CASSSLDRGPGYTF | TGTGCCAGCAGCTCCTTGGACAGGGGGCCTGGCTACACCTTC
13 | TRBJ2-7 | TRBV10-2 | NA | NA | CASSEQGVGEQYF | TGCGCCAGCAGTGAACAGGGAGTCGGCGAGCAGTACTTC
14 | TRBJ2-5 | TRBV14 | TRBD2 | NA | CASSLAGVKETQYF | TGTGCCAGCAGTTTAGCGGGAGTAAAAGAGACCCAGTACTTC
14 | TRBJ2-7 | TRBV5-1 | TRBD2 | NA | CASSFLAGVNEQYF | TGCGCCAGCAGCTTCCTAGCGGGAGTCAACGAGCAGTACTTC
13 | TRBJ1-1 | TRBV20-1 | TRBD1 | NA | CSADKQGATEAFF | TGCAGTGCGGATAAACAGGGGGCCACTGAAGCTTTCTTT
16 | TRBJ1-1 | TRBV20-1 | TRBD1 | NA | CSARDGTGTMNTEAFF | TGCAGTGCTAGAGACGGGACAGGGACTATGAACACTGAAGCTTTCTTT
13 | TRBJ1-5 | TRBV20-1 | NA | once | CSARTDSNQPQHF | TGCAGTGCTAGGACAGATAGCAATCAGCCCCAGCATTTT
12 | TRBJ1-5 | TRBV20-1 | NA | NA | CSAREGRQPQHF | TGCAGTGCCAGAGAGGGACGTCAGCCCCAGCATTTT
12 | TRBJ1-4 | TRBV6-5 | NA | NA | CASRSGHEKLFF | TGTGCCAGCAGGTCGGGGCATGAAAAACTGTTTTTT
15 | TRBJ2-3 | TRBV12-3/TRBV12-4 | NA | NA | CASSLGGPSTDTQYF | TGTGCCAGCAGTTTAGGGGGACCTAGCACAGATACGCAGTATTTT
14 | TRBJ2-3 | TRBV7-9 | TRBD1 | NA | CASSQGQGADTQYF | TGTGCCAGCAGCCAGGGACAGGGGGCGGATACGCAGTATTTT
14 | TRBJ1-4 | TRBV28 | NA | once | CASSSPGPNEKLFF | TGTGCCAGCAGCTCACCGGGACCTAATGAAAAACTGTTTTTT
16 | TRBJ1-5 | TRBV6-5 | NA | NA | CASRDSGGNPNQPQHF | TGTGCCAGCAGAGACTCAGGAGGCAATCCCAATCAGCCCCAGCATTTT
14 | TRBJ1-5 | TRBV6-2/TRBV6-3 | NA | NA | CASSYSGGSQPQHF | TGTGCCAGCAGTTACTCCGGGGGATCTCAGCCCCAGCATTTT
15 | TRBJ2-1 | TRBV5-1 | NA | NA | CASSLGVAQNNEQFF | TGCGCCAGCAGCTTGGGGGTGGCGCAGAACAATGAGCAGTTCTTC
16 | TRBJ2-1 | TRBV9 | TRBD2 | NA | CASSPRGSGGVNEQFF | TGTGCCAGCAGCCCCCGAGGTAGCGGGGGGGTCAATGAGCAGTTCTTC
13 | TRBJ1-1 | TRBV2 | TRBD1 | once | CASGTGQFTEAFF | TGTGCCAGCGGGACAGGGCAGTTCACTGAAGCTTTCTTT
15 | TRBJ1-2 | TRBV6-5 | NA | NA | CASSYLPGTGYGYTF | TGTGCCAGCAGTTATCTCCCGGGGACTGGCTATGGCTACACCTTC
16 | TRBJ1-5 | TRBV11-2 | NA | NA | CASSLAPRGGNQPQHF | TGTGCCAGCAGCTTAGCCCCCAGGGGAGGCAATCAGCCCCAGCATTTT
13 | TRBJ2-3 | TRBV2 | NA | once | CASSALTSDTQYF | TGTGCCAGCAGTGCCTTAACGTCGGATACGCAGTATTTT
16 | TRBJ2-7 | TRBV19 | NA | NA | CASSTTKGSAGYEQYF | TGTGCCAGTAGTACTACCAAGGGGAGCGCTGGGTACGAGCAGTACTTC
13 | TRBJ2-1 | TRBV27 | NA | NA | CASSLMGGFEQFF | TGTGCCAGCAGTTTAATGGGAGGATTTGAGCAGTTCTTC
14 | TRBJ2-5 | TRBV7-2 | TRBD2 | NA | CASSRTSLQETQYF | TGTGCCAGCAGCCGGACTAGCCTTCAAGAGACCCAGTACTTC
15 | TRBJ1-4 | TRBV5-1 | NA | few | CASSLIPATNEKLFF | TGCGCCAGCAGCTTGATACCAGCAACTAATGAAAAACTGTTTTTT
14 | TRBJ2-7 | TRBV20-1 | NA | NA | CSAKGPLAPYEQYF | TGCAGTGCTAAAGGTCCCCTAGCTCCGTACGAGCAGTACTTC
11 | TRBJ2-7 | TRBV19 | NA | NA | CASSPGDGQYF | TGTGCCAGTAGTCCAGGGGACGGGCAGTACTTC
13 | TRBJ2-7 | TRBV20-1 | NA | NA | CSASQGVVYEQYF | TGCAGTGCTAGTCAAGGGGTAGTCTACGAGCAGTACTTC
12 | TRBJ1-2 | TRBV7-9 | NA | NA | CASSLTASGYTF | TGTGCCAGCAGCTTAACAGCAAGTGGCTACACCTTC
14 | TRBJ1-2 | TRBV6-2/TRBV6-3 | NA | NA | CASNTGLLSYGYTF | TGTGCCAGCAATACGGGCCTCCTGAGTTACGGCTACACCTTC
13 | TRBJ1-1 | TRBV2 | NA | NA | CASSWIQGGEAFF | TGTGCCAGCAGTTGGATACAGGGCGGTGAAGCTTTCTTT
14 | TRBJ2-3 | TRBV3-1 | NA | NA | CASSQGPGTDTQYF | TGTGCCAGCAGCCAGGGACCCGGCACAGATACGCAGTATTTT
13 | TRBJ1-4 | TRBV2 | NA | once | CASSGSRNEKLFF | TGTGCCAGCAGTGGCAGTCGCAATGAAAAACTGTTTTTT
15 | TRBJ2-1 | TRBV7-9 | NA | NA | CASSRWGSRRNEQFF | TGTGCCAGCAGCCGCTGGGGTAGCCGTCGGAATGAGCAGTTCTTC
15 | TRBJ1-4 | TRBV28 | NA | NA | CASSHTSDRGEKLFF | TGTGCCAGCAGTCACACTTCGGACAGAGGTGAAAAACTGTTTTTT
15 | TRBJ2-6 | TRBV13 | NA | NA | CASSLLRSGANVLTF | TGTGCCAGCAGCTTACTCCGCTCTGGGGCCAACGTCCTGACTTTC
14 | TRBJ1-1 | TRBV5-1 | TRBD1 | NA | CASSSGTGIPEAFF | TGCGCCAGCAGCTCCGGGACAGGGATCCCTGAAGCTTTCTTT
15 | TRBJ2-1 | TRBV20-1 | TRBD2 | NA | CSARDQASGRASLFF | TGCAGTGCTAGAGATCAGGCTAGCGGGAGGGCCAGTTTGTTCTTC
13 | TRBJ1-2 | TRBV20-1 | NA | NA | CSAPGTANYGYTF | TGCAGTGCCCCCGGGACCGCAAACTATGGCTACACCTTC
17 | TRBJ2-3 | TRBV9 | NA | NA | CASSVEAGRGPQDTQYF | TGTGCCAGCAGCGTAGAAGCCGGGCGAGGCCCCCAAGATACGCAGTATTTT